Listed below are T cell receptor beta chains from one sample, sequenced in a study of blood T cells in healthy people across ages. TCRdb processed the 5' RACE reads anew with MiXCR; each CDR3 protein has one entry. Of approximately 880,000 distinct CDR3 sequences listed, about 44% are singletons. Sequencing was done on a sample of blood. The receptors stem from a man aged 25-40 years in good health. The CDR3 runs from the conserved cysteine through the conserved F or W. Fields, in order: V gene, CDR3 length, J gene, D gene, clone size, CDR3 DNA, CDR3 protein. The D gene is left open where the match is weak. Some rows mark clone size as missing; the rest say once, few, many or name a class of expanded clone.

v_call: TRBV2
cdr3_length: 16
j_call: TRBJ1-2
d_call: NA
clone_size: NA
cdr3_nt: TGTGCCAGCAGTGACGCGGGACGCGGCCCTGGGTATGGCTACACCTTC
cdr3_aa: CASSDAGRGPGYGYTF

v_call: TRBV7-2
cdr3_length: 16
j_call: TRBJ2-6
d_call: TRBD1
clone_size: NA
cdr3_nt: TGTGCCAGCAGCGGCGGACAGGGCTCTGGGGCCGACGTCCTGACTTTC
cdr3_aa: CASSGGQGSGADVLTF

v_call: TRBV6-5
cdr3_length: 14
j_call: TRBJ2-7
d_call: NA
clone_size: NA
cdr3_nt: TGTGCTGCAAGGAGGGACTTTCACTCCTACGAGCAGTACTTC
cdr3_aa: CAARRDFHSYEQYF

v_call: TRBV21-1
cdr3_length: 19
j_call: TRBJ1-1
d_call: NA
clone_size: many
cdr3_nt: TGTGCCAGCAGCAAGGTGGGAATGGGATGGGGGGCATTCAACACTGAAGCTTTCTTT
cdr3_aa: CASSKVGMGWGAFNTEAFF

v_call: TRBV6-2/TRBV6-3
cdr3_length: 15
j_call: TRBJ2-3
d_call: NA
clone_size: few
cdr3_nt: TGTGCCAGCAGCGACCTGGGCGCCCGCACAGATACGCAGTATTTT
cdr3_aa: CASSDLGARTDTQYF

v_call: TRBV9
cdr3_length: 15
j_call: TRBJ2-7
d_call: NA
clone_size: NA
cdr3_nt: TGTGCCAGCAGCTCCACAGGATCTAGCTCCTACGAGCAGTACTTC
cdr3_aa: CASSSTGSSSYEQYF

v_call: TRBV10-3
cdr3_length: 15
j_call: TRBJ1-2
d_call: TRBD1
clone_size: many
cdr3_nt: TGTGCCATCAGTGAGTCAAGACAGGGCGACTATGGCTACACCTTC
cdr3_aa: CAISESRQGDYGYTF

v_call: TRBV2
cdr3_length: 13
j_call: TRBJ2-7
d_call: TRBD2
clone_size: NA
cdr3_nt: TGTGCCAGCAGTGATGGGCGGGGGTACGAGCAGTACTTC
cdr3_aa: CASSDGRGYEQYF

v_call: TRBV24-1
cdr3_length: 12
j_call: TRBJ1-1
d_call: NA
clone_size: NA
cdr3_nt: TGTGCCACGAGGGGCTTGAACACTGAAGCTTTCTTT
cdr3_aa: CATRGLNTEAFF

v_call: TRBV20-1
cdr3_length: 11
j_call: TRBJ2-3
d_call: NA
clone_size: NA
cdr3_nt: TGCAGTGCTAGGATGGTCAGAACGCAGTATTTT
cdr3_aa: CSARMVRTQYF

v_call: TRBV5-1
cdr3_length: 14
j_call: TRBJ2-3
d_call: NA
clone_size: few
cdr3_nt: TGCGCCAGCAGCCCGGGACCTCCGGTGGATACGCAGTATTTT
cdr3_aa: CASSPGPPVDTQYF

v_call: TRBV6-2/TRBV6-3
cdr3_length: 15
j_call: TRBJ2-3
d_call: NA
clone_size: many
cdr3_nt: TGTGCCAGCAGCCAGTCAGCGGTCTACACAGATACGCAGTATTTT
cdr3_aa: CASSQSAVYTDTQYF

v_call: TRBV20-1
cdr3_length: 16
j_call: TRBJ2-7
d_call: NA
clone_size: NA
cdr3_nt: TGCAGTGCTAGAGGGGGGGCCCCCGGGAACGCCTACGAGCAGTACTTC
cdr3_aa: CSARGGAPGNAYEQYF

v_call: TRBV5-1
cdr3_length: 12
j_call: TRBJ2-1
d_call: NA
clone_size: NA
cdr3_nt: TGCGCCAGCAGCTTGCCGACTAATGAGCAGTTCTTC
cdr3_aa: CASSLPTNEQFF

v_call: TRBV7-7
cdr3_length: 16
j_call: TRBJ2-5
d_call: TRBD2
clone_size: NA
cdr3_nt: TGTGCTAGCAGCCCGGGACTAGCGGGGGGCTGGGATGAGCAGTACTTC
cdr3_aa: CASSPGLAGGWDEQYF

v_call: TRBV14
cdr3_length: 15
j_call: TRBJ2-3
d_call: NA
clone_size: NA
cdr3_nt: TGTGCCAGCAGCCAAACTCGGCAGGGAGCAGATACGCAGTATTTT
cdr3_aa: CASSQTRQGADTQYF

v_call: TRBV5-6
cdr3_length: 14
j_call: TRBJ2-1
d_call: NA
clone_size: few
cdr3_nt: TGTGCCAGCAGGGGCGGGCTGGGTTTAAATGAGCAGTTCTTC
cdr3_aa: CASRGGLGLNEQFF

v_call: TRBV12-3/TRBV12-4
cdr3_length: 19
j_call: TRBJ2-7
d_call: NA
clone_size: few
cdr3_nt: TGTGCCAGCAGTTTAAACTTTCTCGTGCGGCGGGGGCGGAACTACGAGCAGTACTTC
cdr3_aa: CASSLNFLVRRGRNYEQYF

v_call: TRBV2
cdr3_length: 14
j_call: TRBJ1-1
d_call: NA
clone_size: NA
cdr3_nt: TGTGCCAGCAGCCGAATGCTGGGGGCCACTGAAGCTTTCTTT
cdr3_aa: CASSRMLGATEAFF

v_call: TRBV20-1
cdr3_length: 14
j_call: TRBJ2-6
d_call: NA
clone_size: NA
cdr3_nt: TGCAGTGCTCCGCTGGGGCCCGGGGCCAACGTCCTGACTTTC
cdr3_aa: CSAPLGPGANVLTF

v_call: TRBV3-1
cdr3_length: 14
j_call: TRBJ2-7
d_call: TRBD1
clone_size: NA
cdr3_nt: TGTGCCAGCAGTCCTGACAGGGGCCGCAACGAGCAGTACTTC
cdr3_aa: CASSPDRGRNEQYF

v_call: TRBV27
cdr3_length: 14
j_call: TRBJ2-3
d_call: NA
clone_size: NA
cdr3_nt: TGTGCCAGCAGTCCGGACATCTCTTTTTTGTATCAGTATTTT
cdr3_aa: CASSPDISFLYQYF

v_call: TRBV12-3/TRBV12-4
cdr3_length: 12
j_call: TRBJ1-2
d_call: NA
clone_size: few
cdr3_nt: TGTGCCAGCAGCCTGGACGTCTATGGCTACACCTTC
cdr3_aa: CASSLDVYGYTF

v_call: TRBV7-9
cdr3_length: 14
j_call: TRBJ2-1
d_call: NA
clone_size: NA
cdr3_nt: TGTGCCAGCAGCCCCCCCGGCCCCTACAATGGGCAGTTCTTC
cdr3_aa: CASSPPGPYNGQFF

v_call: TRBV6-6
cdr3_length: 15
j_call: TRBJ1-5
d_call: NA
clone_size: NA
cdr3_nt: TGTGCCAGCAAGCGTCTGGAGGACCCCAATCAGCCCCAGCATTTT
cdr3_aa: CASKRLEDPNQPQHF

v_call: TRBV4-3
cdr3_length: 16
j_call: TRBJ2-5
d_call: NA
clone_size: few
cdr3_nt: TGCGCCAGCAGCCCTGACTACAACCTACCGGGAGAGACCCAGTACTTC
cdr3_aa: CASSPDYNLPGETQYF

v_call: TRBV20-1
cdr3_length: 15
j_call: TRBJ2-3
d_call: TRBD2
clone_size: NA
cdr3_nt: TGCAGTGCTAGAGATCCCGTTAGCGGGGTAAATACGCAGTATTTT
cdr3_aa: CSARDPVSGVNTQYF

v_call: TRBV12-3/TRBV12-4
cdr3_length: 12
j_call: TRBJ2-1
d_call: NA
clone_size: many
cdr3_nt: TGTGCCAGCAGCCGGGACTACAATGAGCAGTTCTTC
cdr3_aa: CASSRDYNEQFF

v_call: TRBV7-9
cdr3_length: 15
j_call: TRBJ1-5
d_call: NA
clone_size: few
cdr3_nt: TGTGCCAGCAGCGATTCAACAGGGAGCAATCAGCCCCAGCATTTT
cdr3_aa: CASSDSTGSNQPQHF

v_call: TRBV4-2
cdr3_length: 15
j_call: TRBJ2-1
d_call: TRBD1
clone_size: NA
cdr3_nt: TGTGCCAGCAGCCGCGGGACAGGGCTAAACAATGAGCAGTTCTTC
cdr3_aa: CASSRGTGLNNEQFF

v_call: TRBV18
cdr3_length: 15
j_call: TRBJ1-4
d_call: NA
clone_size: NA
cdr3_nt: TGTGCCAGCTCACCACTACAGGGTGACAATGAAAAACTGTTTTTT
cdr3_aa: CASSPLQGDNEKLFF

v_call: TRBV3-1
cdr3_length: 16
j_call: TRBJ2-3
d_call: TRBD1
clone_size: NA
cdr3_nt: TGTGCCAGCAGCGCTAGGCGGGACAGGGGTACAGATACGCAGTATTTT
cdr3_aa: CASSARRDRGTDTQYF

v_call: TRBV10-3
cdr3_length: 16
j_call: TRBJ2-6
d_call: TRBD1
clone_size: few
cdr3_nt: TGTGCCTTCTCCGGGACAGGGGGCTCTGGGGCCAACGTCCTGACTTTC
cdr3_aa: CAFSGTGGSGANVLTF

v_call: TRBV12-3/TRBV12-4
cdr3_length: 15
j_call: TRBJ2-3
d_call: NA
clone_size: NA
cdr3_nt: TGTGCCAGCAGGCGCTCTAATGGCGCTGGAGATACGCAGTATTTT
cdr3_aa: CASRRSNGAGDTQYF

v_call: TRBV20-1
cdr3_length: 12
j_call: TRBJ2-1
d_call: NA
clone_size: few
cdr3_nt: TGCAGTGCTAGCGGGGGGCCAAATGAGCAGTTCTTC
cdr3_aa: CSASGGPNEQFF

v_call: TRBV5-4
cdr3_length: 16
j_call: TRBJ1-6
d_call: NA
clone_size: NA
cdr3_nt: TGTGCCAGCAGCTTGGCGTCGGGACTTGTGCATTCACCCCTCCACTTT
cdr3_aa: CASSLASGLVHSPLHF

v_call: TRBV4-1
cdr3_length: 15
j_call: TRBJ1-1
d_call: NA
clone_size: NA
cdr3_nt: TGCGCCAGCAGCCAAGTCGGGAGAATGGGCACTGAAGCTTTCTTT
cdr3_aa: CASSQVGRMGTEAFF

v_call: TRBV4-1
cdr3_length: 16
j_call: TRBJ1-2
d_call: NA
clone_size: few
cdr3_nt: TGCGCCAGCAGCCAAGGTGCACAGGGACTTAACTATGGCTACACCTTC
cdr3_aa: CASSQGAQGLNYGYTF

v_call: TRBV28
cdr3_length: 13
j_call: TRBJ2-7
d_call: NA
clone_size: NA
cdr3_nt: TGTGCCAGCAGTTTAAGTCTAGTATACGAGCAGTACTTC
cdr3_aa: CASSLSLVYEQYF

v_call: TRBV28
cdr3_length: 11
j_call: TRBJ2-7
d_call: NA
clone_size: NA
cdr3_nt: TGTGCCAGCAGTTGGACCTACGAGCAGTACTTC
cdr3_aa: CASSWTYEQYF

v_call: TRBV7-2
cdr3_length: 14
j_call: TRBJ1-2
d_call: TRBD1
clone_size: NA
cdr3_nt: TGTGCCAGCACCCAGGGACAGGGTGGCTATGGCTACACCTTC
cdr3_aa: CASTQGQGGYGYTF

v_call: TRBV9
cdr3_length: 14
j_call: TRBJ2-7
d_call: NA
clone_size: NA
cdr3_nt: TGTGCCAGCAGGAAAGGAGATCCGGCGTACGAGCAGTACTTC
cdr3_aa: CASRKGDPAYEQYF

v_call: TRBV7-9
cdr3_length: 16
j_call: TRBJ2-7
d_call: TRBD1
clone_size: few
cdr3_nt: TGTGCCAGCAGCTTAACTTGGGACAGGTCCTCCTACGAGCAGTACTTC
cdr3_aa: CASSLTWDRSSYEQYF

v_call: TRBV2
cdr3_length: 14
j_call: TRBJ1-4
d_call: NA
clone_size: few
cdr3_nt: TGTGCCAGCAGTGTCAGGGGAACTAATGAAAAACTGTTTTTT
cdr3_aa: CASSVRGTNEKLFF

v_call: TRBV28
cdr3_length: 16
j_call: TRBJ2-6
d_call: NA
clone_size: NA
cdr3_nt: TGTGCCAGCAGTTCAGGAACCTACTCTGGGGCCAATGCCCTGACTTTC
cdr3_aa: CASSSGTYSGANALTF

v_call: TRBV7-2
cdr3_length: 15
j_call: TRBJ2-7
d_call: TRBD1
clone_size: many
cdr3_nt: TGTGCCAGCAGCTTGACGGGACAGGGGCCCTACGAGCAGTACTTC
cdr3_aa: CASSLTGQGPYEQYF

v_call: TRBV4-1
cdr3_length: 16
j_call: TRBJ1-2
d_call: NA
clone_size: NA
cdr3_nt: TGCGCCAGCAGCCAAGGTTCCAGGTTAGATCCCTATGGCTACACCTTC
cdr3_aa: CASSQGSRLDPYGYTF

v_call: TRBV10-3
cdr3_length: 14
j_call: TRBJ2-5
d_call: NA
clone_size: NA
cdr3_nt: TGCGCCATCAGTGACCCCACAGGGAAAACGACCCAGTACTTC
cdr3_aa: CAISDPTGKTTQYF